Presented here are 23 T cell receptor beta chains from one specimen sequenced in a study of T cells in Graves' hyperthyroidism and ophthalmopathy. Researchers amplified the TCR beta CDR3 regions from RNA transcripts. RT-PCR in the first round (using the HTBI primer set) targeted the TCR CDR3. MiXCR, applied by TCRdb to the multiplex PCR reads, yields one record per CDR3 protein. The sample contains some 760,000 distinct CDR3 sequences, 14% of which appear only once. What was sequenced was blood. The receptors derive from a woman aged 18-30 years with Graves' hyperthyroidism.

The chain joins TRBV4-1 to TRBJ1-6; possibly TRBD1 for D (6 bases). V was clipped by 0 bases and J by 4 bases, with 10 bases between them. The length of the CDR3 is 16 residues. Germline V gene data show CDR1 as MGHRA and CDR2 as YSYEKL. As DNA, the CDR3 is TGCGCCAGCAGCCAAGACACAGGGTGGTATAATTCACCCCTCCACTTT. This encodes CASSQDTGWYNSPLHF.

This clonotype was seen repeatedly, ten times or more. This chain links TRBV3-1 with TRBJ1-2; D is unresolved. V gave up 1 base and J gave up 5 bases, with 11 bases separating them. Germline-derived CDR1 and CDR2 are LGHDT and YNNKEL (reference sequence). This CDR3 comprises 14 residues. The CDR3 region is CASSQALLWYGYTF. The CDR3 DNA sequence: TGTGCCAGCAGCCAAGCTCTCCTATGGTATGGCTACACCTTC.

This clonotype was seen ten or more times. The V and J genes are TRBV2 and TRBJ1-2; maybe TRBD1 (6 bases). CDR3 length equals 14 residues. CDR1 is SNHLY, CDR2 FYNNEI, per germline. V dropped 6 bases and J dropped 5 bases, with 16 bases sitting between them. The CDR3 here is CASSVEGGIYGYTF. The CDR3 DNA reads as TGTGCCAGCAGCGTGGAGGGGGGCATTTATGGCTACACCTTC.

The V gene is TRBV19, the J gene TRBJ1-3; D remains ambiguous. Germline-derived CDR1 and CDR2 are LNHDA and SQIVND (reference sequence). The germline V and J ends were trimmed by 8 bases and 4 bases, with 21 bases remaining between them. This CDR3 region has 16 residues. CDR3 amino acids: CASDTGARVGGNTIYF. As DNA, the CDR3 is TGTGCCAGTGATACGGGCGCCCGGGTAGGAGGAAACACCATATATTTT.

J is TRBJ2-1 and V is TRBV29-1; D is undetermined. V was cut by 4 bases and J by 0 bases, with 10 bases left in between. Germline V lookup: CDR1 SQVTM, CDR2 ANQGSEA. The CDR3 contains 14 residues. CDR3 residues: CSVAGASSYNEQFF. CDR3 DNA: TGCAGCGTTGCAGGAGCGAGCTCCTACAATGAGCAGTTCTTC.

In regard to this clonotype: This could be a read error, since a much larger clone is one nucleotide away. As DNA, the CDR3 is TGTGCCATCAGTCTAGCGGGAGGGAACTACGAGCAGTACTTC. Translating gives CAISLAGGNYEQYF. V usage is TRBV10-3 and J usage is TRBJ2-7, with 12 nucleotides matching TRBD2. This CDR3 has 14 residues. CDR1 ENHRY and CDR2 SYGVKD come from the germline V gene. Unmatched junction bases numbered 2, after V lost 5 bases and J lost 3 bases.

V and J are TRBV10-3 and TRBJ2-5, with D tentatively TRBD2 (5 bases). Germline values: CDR1 ENHRY, CDR2 SYGVKD. The CDR3 contains 13 residues. V was trimmed by 5 bases and J by 14 bases, leaving 21 bases between them. In DNA form, the CDR3 reads TGTGCCATCAGTTCGGTGTCGTCCCGGGAAATCTACTTC. Amino acid sequence: CAISSVSSREIYF.

In its sample, this clonotype was seen many times. This chain links TRBV20-1 with TRBJ2-1, with D tentatively TRBD2 (6 bases). V lost 6 bases and J 7 bases, leaving 19 bases between the germline ends. Germline CDR1 is DFQATT and CDR2 is SNEGSKA (reference sequence). The CDR3 has 14 amino acids. CDR3 loop: CSANGGVTLNEQFF. DNA for the CDR3: TGCAGTGCCAACGGAGGGGTGACTTTAAATGAGCAGTTCTTC.

This clonotype was recorded a few times. The chain carries TRBV9 and TRBJ2-5; perhaps TRBD2 as D (5 bases). Germline V gene sequence: CDR1 SGDLS, CDR2 YYNGEE. Trimming removed 3 bases from V and 2 bases from J, with 8 bases in between. The CDR3 length is 13 residues. The CDR3 loop reads CASSAPGQETQYF. CDR3 DNA: TGTGCCAGCAGCGCGCCGGGGCAAGAGACCCAGTACTTC.

This clonotype was seen many times. The chain recombines TRBV7-9 with TRBJ2-1, with 8 nucleotides matching TRBD2. Germline V lookup: CDR1 SEHNR, CDR2 FQNEAQ (reference sequence). The V gene end was trimmed by 0 bases and the J gene end by 0 bases; junction bases not matched to a gene: 7. The CDR3 covers 18 residues. The CDR3 DNA follows: TGTGCCAGCAGCTTAGCCCCTATAGCGGGAAGCTCCTACAATGAGCAGTTCTTC. Translated: CASSLAPIAGSSYNEQFF.

On this clonotype: A clone one base away is much larger, so this may be a read error. The chain recombines TRBV7-9 with TRBJ2-5; D is perhaps TRBD2 (5 bases). The germline V gene encodes CDR1 SEHNR and CDR2 FQNEAQ (reference sequence). The CDR3 has 12 residues. For the CDR3, the DNA is TGTGTCAGCAGTGACCGAGGGGAGACCCAGTACTTC. This gives the protein CVSSDRGETQYF.

This clonotype has a count of ten or more. V is TRBV6-5 and J is TRBJ2-2; D unclear. Germline V gene sequence: CDR1 MNHEY, CDR2 SVGAGI. The length of the CDR3 is 14 residues. Trimming pared 0 bases from V and 8 bases from J, leaving 10 bases between. The CDR3 region is CASSYSNMKGELFF. For the CDR3, the DNA is TGTGCCAGCAGTTACTCGAACATGAAAGGGGAGCTGTTTTTT.

V is TRBV30 and J is TRBJ1-2; 7 bases map to TRBD1. Looked up from germline, CDR1 is GTSNPN and CDR2 is SVGIG (reference sequence). The V segment lost 1 base and the J segment 4 bases; nucleotides outside the gene matches: 6. The CDR3 is 14 residues long. The CDR3 is CAWSDPGQVYGYTF. The CDR3 nucleotides are TGTGCCTGGAGTGACCCAGGACAGGTCTATGGCTACACCTTC.

The V call is TRBV6-2 or TRBV6-3, the J call TRBJ2-1, with no clear D. This CDR3 region has 17 residues. Germline assignment: CDR1 MNHEY and CDR2 SVGEGT. Trimming pared 6 bases from V and 8 bases from J, leaving 26 bases between. The CDR3 sequence is CASSSAPSFLPVDEQFF. For the CDR3, the DNA is TGTGCCAGCAGCTCCGCCCCTAGTTTTTTACCAGTGGATGAGCAGTTCTTC.

This clonotype was counted ten times or more. The chain combines TRBV30 with TRBJ1-1; 8 bases match TRBD1. V shed 4 bases, J shed 4 bases, and the junction held 5 bases outside the gene matches. Looked up from germline, CDR1 is GTSNPN and CDR2 is SVGIG (reference sequence). The CDR3 is 13 amino acids. The CDR3 loop reads CAWKTGDLTEAFF. CDR3 DNA: TGTGCCTGGAAGACAGGGGATCTCACTGAAGCTTTCTTT.

This clonotype was recorded a few times. The chain recombines TRBV18 with TRBJ2-1; 10 bases agree with TRBD2. The germline CDR1 and CDR2 sequences are KGHSH and LQKENI. The CDR3 is made up of 16 amino acids. Trimming removed 4 bases from V and 8 bases from J; junction bases left unmatched: 11. As DNA, the CDR3 is TGTGCCAGCTCACTCATAGCGGGAGGCGGTCGAGATGAGCAGTTCTTC. Protein product: CASSLIAGGGRDEQFF.

This clonotype was observed a handful of times. The V and J genes are TRBV28 and TRBJ2-5; D not certain. CDR3 length: 13 residues. The germline V gene has CDR1 MDHEN and CDR2 SYDVKM. Trimming cost V 6 bases and J 0 bases, with 8 bases left between them. CDR3 sequence (DNA): TGTGCCAGCAGATCTGACAACCAAGAGACCCAGTACTTC. This codes for CASRSDNQETQYF. The full variable domain, rest sourced from reference TRBV28 and TRBJ2-5, is DVKVTQSSRYLVKRTGEKVFLECVQDMDHENMFWYRQDPGLGLRLIYFSYDVKMKEKGDIPEGYSVSREKKERFSLILESASTNQTSMYLCASRSDNQETQYFGPGTRLLVL.

Ten or more counts support this clonotype. This chain uses TRBV6-2 or TRBV6-3 with TRBJ2-1; a possible D gene is TRBD2 (6 bases). Germline V gene lookup returns CDR1 MNHEY and CDR2 SVGEGT. The CDR3 consists of 15 residues. V lost 4 bases and J 2 bases, leaving 12 bases between the germline ends. This chain's CDR3 is CASSLAVLAYNEQFF. Here the CDR3 DNA reads TGTGCCAGCAGTTTAGCGGTCCTCGCCTACAATGAGCAGTTCTTC.

This chain joins TRBV15 and TRBJ2-3, with 7 bases fitting TRBD2. Germline CDR1 LNHNV, CDR2 YYDKDF (reference sequence). Trimming cost V 0 bases and J 2 bases; bases outside gene matches: 11. CDR3 length: 18 amino acids. Written as DNA, the CDR3 is TGTGCCACCAGCAGAGAATTCTTTTACGGGAGGACCACAGATACGCAGTATTTT. It yields the protein CATSREFFYGRTTDTQYF.

The chain links TRBV11-2 to TRBJ1-4; D ambiguous. Germline V lookup: CDR1 SGHAT, CDR2 FQNNGV. This CDR3 is 16 amino acids long. Trimming left V 0 bases short and J 7 bases short, with 15 bases between. This CDR3 reads CASSLDPALRGEKLFF. The CDR3 bases are TGTGCCAGCAGCTTAGATCCAGCTCTACGGGGTGAAAAACTGTTTTTT. Combining the CDR3 with reference TRBV11-2 and TRBJ1-4 gives the whole variable domain EAGVAQSPRYKIIEKRQSVAFWCNPISGHATLYWYQQILGQGPKLLIQFQNNGVVDDSQLPKDRFSAERLKGVDSTLKIQPAKLEDSAVYLCASSLDPALRGEKLFFGSGTQLSVL.

This chain joins TRBV25-1 and TRBJ2-1; D is unclear. The CDR3 has 15 residues. The germline CDR1 and CDR2 sequences are MGHDK and SYGVNS. Trimming left V 1 base short and J 0 bases short, with 7 bases between. DNA for the CDR3: TGTGCCAGCAGTGAATTGTGGGGCTCCTACAATGAGCAGTTCTTC. Its protein is CASSELWGSYNEQFF.

This clonotype was picked up many times. The rearrangement joins TRBV30 to TRBJ2-3; D remains ambiguous. V was pared by 0 bases and J by 4 bases, with 5 bases between. The CDR3 covers 12 residues. Germline V gene data show CDR1 as GTSNPN and CDR2 as SVGIG (reference sequence). The CDR3 spells CAWSVSPDTQYF. The CDR3 DNA reads as TGTGCCTGGAGTGTAAGTCCAGATACGCAGTATTTT. The whole variable domain, remainder taken from reference TRBV30 and TRBJ2-3, is SQTIHQWPATLVQPVGSPLSLECTVEGTSNPNLYWYRQAAGRGLQLLFYSVGIGQISSEVPQNLSASRPQDRQFILSSKKLLLSDSGFYLCAWSVSPDTQYFGPGTRLTVL.

This clonotype occurred many times. The chain joins TRBV6-2 or TRBV6-3 to TRBJ1-5; 9 nucleotides agree with TRBD1. The V and J ends lost 6 bases and 4 bases, in that order; junction bases with no gene match: 10. Germline lookup yields CDR1 MNHEY and CDR2 SVGEGT. This CDR3 spans 16 amino acids. CDR3 residues: CASRSSGQGRNQPQHF. In DNA form, the CDR3 reads TGTGCCAGCAGATCCAGTGGACAGGGGAGAAATCAGCCCCAGCATTTT.